One and the same sample provided the 16 T cell receptor delta chains below, sequenced in a study of delta chains in infants with herpesvirus infections. Reverse transcription of PBMC RNA used primers specific for the gamma and delta chains. TCRdb reprocessed the RT-PCR reads through CATT. This table has over a thousand delta-chain clones, 8% to 10% appearing once. The starting material was peripheral blood, obtained at time point 2 of longitudinal follow-up. These TCRs come from a human donor who was a Ugandan infant, either HIV-exposed or HIV-unexposed (not recorded which).

This chain connects TRDV1 to TRDJ2; weak D call: TRDD3 (5 bases). V lost 2 bases and J lost 0, with 16 bases in between. The germline gives CDR1 TSWWSYY, CDR2 QGS. The CDR3 extends over 18 amino acids. CDR3 protein: CALGEGRGPLALTAQLFF. CDR3 nucleotides: TGTGCTCTTGGGGAAGGAAGGGGGCCGTTAGCTTTGACAGCACAACTCTTCTTT.

The chain recombines TRAV29/DV5 with TRDJ1; 13 bases match TRDD3. CDR3 length: 23 amino acids. Germline assignment: CDR1 NSMFDY and CDR2 ISSIKDK. V gave up 3 bases and J gave up 4 bases; unmatched junction bases: 30. In DNA form, the CDR3 reads TGTGCAGCAAAGGCCCGAACCCTTCCTACAAGTACTGGGGGATACGCGATTTTCGATAAACTCATCTTT. It encodes CAAKARTLPTSTGGYAIFDKLIF.

This clone showed up just a few times. This clone may be a read error of a much larger clone one base away. V is TRDV1 and J is TRDJ1; 13 bases line up with TRDD3. Germline V lookup: CDR1 TSWWSYY, CDR2 QGS. The CDR3 length is 20 residues. CDR3 in DNA: TGTGCTTTTGGGTTCACCTTCCCTAAGACTGGGGGATACGCAGGTGGAAAACTCATCTTT. Translated, it gives CAFGFTFPKTGGYAGGKLIF.

The chain is built from TRDV1 and TRDJ1, with 8 bases matching TRDD2. The CDR3 contains 24 residues. V shed 2 bases, J shed 0 bases, and the junction held 29 bases outside the gene matches. CDR1 and CDR2 (germline): TSWWSYY, QGS. In DNA, the CDR3 is TGTGCTCTTGGGGAAAGGAAATTTTCGGCCTTCCTAAGCTATGCCCGCTGTAACACCGATAAACTCATCTTT. It is translated as CALGERKFSAFLSYARCNTDKLIF.

In this sample, this clone is large. The chain joins TRDV1 to TRDJ1; 10 bases are a match to TRDD3. The CDR3 runs to 22 residues. V shed 3 bases and J 0 bases; nucleotides not matched to a gene: 22. CDR1 is TSWWSYY, CDR2 QGS, per germline. CDR3 protein: CALGDRPSPYWGIPSDTDKLIF. For the CDR3, the DNA is TGTGCTCTTGGGGACCGGCCTTCCCCCTACTGGGGGATTCCTAGCGACACCGATAAACTCATCTTT.

By share, this clone counts as medium-sized. CDR3 coding DNA: TGTGCCTGTGACGTCGTACTGGGGGAACCCCTTTCCTGGGACACCCGACAGATGTTTTTC. This gives the protein CACDVVLGEPLSWDTRQMFF. This chain joins TRDV2 and TRDJ3, with 9 bases lining up with TRDD3. V lost 3 bases and J lost 1; bases outside the gene matches: 12. Germline V gives CDR1 GEAIGNYY, CDR2 EKD. The CDR3 has 20 amino acids.

This clone was seen more than once but under ten times. Being one base from a much bigger clone, this may be a read error. V is TRDV2 and J is TRDJ3; 7 nucleotides align to TRDD3. With 5 bases clipped from V and 1 base from J, the junction kept 25 bases outside the gene matches. This CDR3 spans 23 amino acids. Germline CDR1 GEAIGNYY, CDR2 EKD. The CDR3 sequence: CACGSPKYWGLTVRSWDTRQMFF. CDR3 DNA: TGTGCCTGTGGCAGCCCAAAGTACTGGGGATTGACCGTGAGGTCCTGGGACACCCGACAGATGTTTTTC.

This clone is categorized as large (0.1 to 1%). V usage is TRDV1 and J usage is TRDJ1; D is possibly TRDD3 (8 bases). V lost 0 bases and J 0 bases, leaving 29 bases between the germline ends. The CDR3 runs 22 residues. The germline V gene encodes CDR1 TSWWSYY and CDR2 QGS. The CDR3 region is CALGELSLPHGVGDRYTDKLIF. CDR3 coding DNA: TGTGCTCTTGGGGAACTAAGCCTTCCTCACGGTGTGGGGGATCGATACACCGATAAACTCATCTTT.

By its share, this clone is large (0.1 to 1%). The genes are TRDV1 and TRDJ1; 9 positions match TRDD3. Germline V gives CDR1 TSWWSYY, CDR2 QGS. J lost 1 base, V lost 6 bases, and 21 bases had no gene match. This CDR3 has 20 residues. The DNA of the CDR3 is TGTGCTCTTGGCGTCTCACAAGAGGGGGATACCAACGGTTTCACCGATAAACTCATCTTT. Translated, it gives CALGVSQEGDTNGFTDKLIF.

Judged by abundance, this clone is large (0.1 to 1%). The same CDR3 also results from other DNA sequences found in this sample. The rearrangement links TRDV1 to TRDJ1, with D perhaps matching TRDD2 (9 bases). The V gene's germline CDR1 is TSWWSYY and CDR2 QGS. V was clipped by 2 bases and J by 2 bases, with 27 bases between them. The CDR3 is 20 amino acids. The CDR3 loop reads CALGEIGPFLRLGATDKLIF. In DNA form, the CDR3 reads TGTGCTCTTGGGGAAATAGGTCCCTTCCTACGACTGGGGGCTACCGATAAACTCATCTTT.

This clone was recorded a few times. J is TRDJ1 and V is TRDV1, with 7 bases lining up with TRDD3. With V trimmed by 2 bases and J by 5 bases, 11 bases remained unmatched. The CDR3 is made up of 16 amino acids. Germline-derived CDR1 and CDR2 are TSWWSYY and QGS. In DNA form, the CDR3 reads TGTGCTCTTGGGGAAACAACTCCGGATACGAGGGATAAACTCATCTTT. Translated, it gives CALGETTPDTRDKLIF.

This clone counts as medium-sized (0.01 to 0.1%). The rearrangement links TRDV2 to TRDJ3; TRDD3 matches 11 bases. V lost 0 bases to trimming and J lost 0 bases; unmatched junction nucleotides: 9. This CDR3 contains 21 residues. In germline, CDR1 is GEAIGNYY, CDR2 EKD. CDR3 coding DNA: TGTGCCTGTGACACCGGAGGTACTGGGGGATATGGCTCCTGGGACACCCGACAGATGTTTTTC. It specifies CACDTGGTGGYGSWDTRQMFF.

This clone is judged large. The chain links TRDV1 to TRDJ1, with 12 nucleotides matching TRDD3. J was trimmed by 5 bases and V by 7 bases; bases with no gene match: 32. CDR3 length equals 23 residues. Germline V gene lookup returns CDR1 TSWWSYY and CDR2 QGS. CDR3 amino acids: CALVFGQIPSVFRTGGYSDKLIF. The DNA for the CDR3 is TGTGCTCTTGTTTTCGGGCAAATTCCTAGCGTATTTCGTACTGGGGGATACTCGGATAAACTCATCTTT.

The V and J genes are TRAV38-2/DV8 and TRDJ1; 12 nucleotides line up with TRDD3. The J gene was missing in TCRdb and was found by matching the end of the DNA to germline. Germline trimming cut 4 bases from V and 4 bases from J; bases unmatched to any gene: 23. Germline V gene lookup returns CDR1 TSESDYY and CDR2 QEAYKQQN. This CDR3 has 21 amino acids. The chain's CDR3 is CAYREHVGCSYWGIHSDKLIF. Here the CDR3 DNA reads TGTGCTTATAGGGAGCATGTTGGTTGCTCGTACTGGGGGATACATAGCGATAAACTCATCTTT.

V usage is TRDV1 and J usage is TRDJ1; 9 positions match TRDD3. V was clipped by 0 bases and J by 0 bases; unmatched bases: 14. The CDR3 sequence is 20 residues long. The germline CDR1 and CDR2 sequences are TSWWSYY and QGS. The chain's CDR3 is CALGELTPLRTGGDTDKLIF. The CDR3 DNA sequence: TGTGCTCTTGGGGAACTAACTCCTCTTCGTACTGGGGGAGACACCGATAAACTCATCTTT.

About this clone: One base away lies a much larger clone, so this may be a sequencing read error. The chain uses TRDV2 and TRDJ1; 8 positions agree with TRDD3. The J gene comes from matching the DNA to germline here; TCRdb lacks it. CDR1 and CDR2 (germline): GEAIGNYY, EKD. The V and J ends lost 4 bases and 0 bases, in that order; junction bases with no gene match: 9. The CDR3 is 16 residues long. DNA for the CDR3: TGTGCCTGTGAACCACTGGGGGCTCCATACACCGATAAACTCATCTTT. Translation gives CACEPLGAPYTDKLIF.